This T cell receptor (beta chain) appears in the sequencing data of a study of T-cell reconstitution after alpha-beta-depleted transplantation in children. Whole-study results and caveats: Reportedly, roughly two months post-transplant, alpha-beta T cells arose from several hundred expanded graft clones. Newly produced T cells mostly provided counts and TCRbeta diversity after one year, as hyperexpanded clones declined.

This CDR3 is 17 amino acids long. Germline values: CDR1 MNHEY, CDR2 SVGAGI. After removal of 2 bases from V and 5 bases from J, the junction contained 7 bases not matched to a gene. As it was prepared, the TCRbeta library received unique molecular identifiers. MiXCR, run by TCRdb on the PCR reads, gives a single entry per CDR3 protein. The data contain about 640,000 distinct CDR3 sequences, 13% of them singletons. Ten or more counts support this clonotype. Its antigen is not identified. Sequences were derived from PBMCs, mostly from graft donor cells, sampled 360 days after TCRalphabeta/CD19-depleted stem cell transplant. The rearrangement joins TRBV6-5 to TRBJ2-5, with 14 bases aligning to TRBD2. The clonotype comes from a male patient between 5 and 17 years old who had a stem cell transplant for acute myeloid leukemia, so the T cells may come from the graft donor. CDR3 DNA: TGTGCCAGCAGTTACATCGGGACTAGCGGGAGTCGTGAGACCCAGTACTTC. Its translation: CASSYIGTSGSRETQYF.